A selection of T cell receptor beta chains follows, all from one sample in a study of cytotoxic CD8 clonotypes in ibrutinib-treated CLL. Assay: immunoSEQ multiplex PCR; the TCRdb copy retains only in-frame clones and omits some. The sample records over 100,000 clones, approximately 83% being singletons. Material: PBMCs, obtained after 24 months of ibrutinib treatment. Every receptor here comes from a human donor with chronic lymphocytic leukemia. The CDR3 runs from the conserved cysteine through the conserved F or W. The D gene is left open where the match is weak. A clone size is listed for some rows: how often the clone was seen (once, few, many), or a class if it is expanded.

DNA | CDR3 | size | V | D | J
TGTGCCAGCAGTTTGGCGGGACGTAACTATGGCTACACCTTC | CASSLAGRNYGYTF | . | TRBV28 | . | TRBJ1-2
TGTGCCAGCAGCTTCGGGACAGGGGCCACTGAAGCTTTCTTT | CASSFGTGATEAFF | . | TRBV7-8 | TRBD1 | TRBJ1-1
TGTGCCAGCAGCCTGACTCCTATGTCTTTCACCGGGGAGCTGTTTTTT | CASSLTPMSFTGELFF | . | TRBV7-2 | . | TRBJ2-2
TGTGCCAGTAGTATTGGGGCGAGGAACGAGCAGTACTTC | CASSIGARNEQYF | . | TRBV19 | . | TRBJ2-7
TGCAGCGCGAGGGCTAGCGGGACCACCGGGGAGCTGTTTTTT | CSARASGTTGELFF | . | TRBV29-1 | TRBD2 | TRBJ2-2
TGTGCCAGCAGCTTGGAAGGGACAGGGAGGTATGGCTACACCTTC | CASSLEGTGRYGYTF | . | TRBV5-4 | TRBD1 | TRBJ1-2
TGTGCCAGCAGTTATCGAGGGGGAGGTGGCTACACCTTC | CASSYRGGGGYTF | . | TRBV27 | . | TRBJ1-2
TGTGCCAGCAGTTCCCCGGGACGGCTATCCAAAAACATTCAGTACTTC | CASSSPGRLSKNIQYF | . | TRBV6-5 | . | TRBJ2-4
TGTGCCACCTCCCCGGAGAGCAATCAGCCCCAGCATTTT | CATSPESNQPQHF | . | TRBV6-4 | . | TRBJ1-5
TGTGCCAGCAGTGAAGAAGGGCGGGGTCGGACAGGGGTTCGGGAGACCCAGTACTTC | CASSEEGRGRTGVRETQYF | once | TRBV2 | TRBD1 | TRBJ2-5
TGTGCCAGCAGCTTAAGCCACAGGGGCTCTCCCGGGGAGCTGTTTTTT | CASSLSHRGSPGELFF | once | TRBV7-8 | TRBD1 | TRBJ2-2
TGTGCCAGCAGCTTCAGGGGCCGTCTCTCTGGGGCCAACGTCCTGACTTTC | CASSFRGRLSGANVLTF | . | TRBV7-9 | . | TRBJ2-6
TGCGCCAGCAGCTTGGGTGAGAATACGCAGTATTTT | CASSLGENTQYF | . | TRBV5-1 | . | TRBJ2-3
TGCGCCAGCAGCCAACCCAGCCGGGGATCCTACGAGCAGTACTTC | CASSQPSRGSYEQYF | . | TRBV4-3 | . | TRBJ2-7
TGTGCCAGCAGGCCCCCCGGGGGGGCGAGAAACACTGAAGCTTTCTTT | CASRPPGGARNTEAFF | . | TRBV28 | . | TRBJ1-1
TGCGCCAGCAGCCAAGAGGGGGGCCACACAGATACGCAGTATTTT | CASSQEGGHTDTQYF | . | TRBV4-3 | . | TRBJ2-3
TGCGCCAGCAGCTTGGAGGCGTTACCCAGGGAAAAACTGTTTTTT | CASSLEALPREKLFF | . | TRBV5-1 | . | TRBJ1-4
TGTGCCAGCAGCGTAGCGGGACAGGGAGGTTCACCCCTCCACTTT | CASSVAGQGGSPLHF | . | TRBV9 | TRBD1 | TRBJ1-6
TGTGCCAGCAGTGACTCAGGAGCGGCCAGTAACTATGGCTACACCTTC | CASSDSGAASNYGYTF | . | TRBV6-4 | . | TRBJ1-2
TGCGCCAGCAACCCACTAGCGGGTTACAATGAGCAGTTCTTC | CASNPLAGYNEQFF | . | TRBV5-1 | TRBD2 | TRBJ2-1
TGCGCCAGCAGCCAGGACTCTTTCTATGGCTACACCTTC | CASSQDSFYGYTF | . | TRBV5-1 | . | TRBJ1-2
TGCAGCGTTGACAAGTTGGCAGGGATAAACACTGAAGCTTTCTTT | CSVDKLAGINTEAFF | . | TRBV29-1 | . | TRBJ1-1
TGTGCCAGCTACGACCGCGCGGGGGGGTCCTACAATGAGCAGTTCTTC | CASYDRAGGSYNEQFF | . | TRBV5-4 | TRBD2 | TRBJ2-1
TGTGCCAGCAGCTTGAATCTAGCGGGGGGAGAGACCCAGTACTTC | CASSLNLAGGETQYF | . | TRBV5-4 | TRBD2 | TRBJ2-5
TGTGCCAGCAGCTCAGGACAAAACACTGAAGCTTTCTTT | CASSSGQNTEAFF | . | TRBV7-3 | . | TRBJ1-1
TGTGCCAGCAGCCCGAACCGGGACAGGGGGTACTACGAGCAGTACTTC | CASSPNRDRGYYEQYF | . | TRBV11-2 | TRBD1 | TRBJ2-7
TGTGCCATCGGGAGGGGGGGGCCTCCCCCACTCAATGAGCAGTTCTTC | CAIGRGGPPPLNEQFF | few | TRBV10-3 | . | TRBJ2-1
TGCGCCAGCAGCTTGGGTCCCAGGGGACAAGAGACCCAGTACTTC | CASSLGPRGQETQYF | few | TRBV5-1 | . | TRBJ2-5
TGTGCCAGCAGCCGGGGGTGGCTAGCGGGCACATACAATGAGCAGTTCTTC | CASSRGWLAGTYNEQFF | . | TRBV4-2 | TRBD2 | TRBJ2-1
TGTGCCAGCAGGACCACAGAGAACACTGAAGCTTTCTTT | CASRTTENTEAFF | . | TRBV25-1 | . | TRBJ1-1
TGTGCCAGCAGGGGGACAGGCCTTTCCTATGGCTACACCTTC | CASRGTGLSYGYTF | . | TRBV6-1 | TRBD1 | TRBJ1-2
TGTGCCAGCAGTTTATGGGGTAGCACAGATACGCAGTATTTT | CASSLWGSTDTQYF | . | TRBV28 | . | TRBJ2-3
TGTGCCTGGAGTCCGACAGGGCCCAATGAGCAGTTCTTC | CAWSPTGPNEQFF | . | TRBV30 | TRBD1 | TRBJ2-1
TGTGCCAGTAGTATGATGAAAGGGACCGGGGAGCTGTTTTTT | CASSMMKGTGELFF | . | TRBV19 | . | TRBJ2-2
TGCGCCAGCAGCGTCGACAGGGGGCGGACTGAAGCTTTCTTT | CASSVDRGRTEAFF | . | TRBV4-1 | TRBD1 | TRBJ1-1
TGTGCCAGCAGCTCTCCGACTAGCGGGAGACGCACAGATACGCAGTATTTT | CASSSPTSGRRTDTQYF | . | TRBV5-4 | TRBD2 | TRBJ2-3
TGCGCCAGCAGCCAAGATAAGGGACAGTACTATGGCTACACCTTC | CASSQDKGQYYGYTF | . | TRBV4-3 | TRBD1 | TRBJ1-2
TGTGCCAGCAGTAACCTTCAGGGGGCTGACTACGAGCAGTACTTC | CASSNLQGADYEQYF | . | TRBV6-1 | TRBD1 | TRBJ2-7
TGTGCCAGCAGCCTGACTTCGGGCCCTAACTATGGCTACACCTTC | CASSLTSGPNYGYTF | . | TRBV6-5 | . | TRBJ1-2
TGTGCCAGCAGTGTTCTCTCCGGGGACGCTAATGAGCAGTTCTTC | CASSVLSGDANEQFF | many | TRBV25-1 | . | TRBJ2-1
TGTGCCATCAGTGGGACGGAGAGGGGAGCTTTCTTT | CAISGTERGAFF | . | TRBV10-3 | . | TRBJ1-1
TGTGCCAGCTACCCGGGGGTTATTCCCTACAATGAGCAGTTCTTC | CASYPGVIPYNEQFF | once | TRBV7-2 | . | TRBJ2-1
TGCGCCAGCAGCCAAGAGGTCCGGGCTGGGGCCAACGTCCTGACTTTC | CASSQEVRAGANVLTF | . | TRBV4-3 | . | TRBJ2-6
TGTGCCAGCAGCTTAAAGTGGGAGGGACTGAATTCACCCCTCCACTTT | CASSLKWEGLNSPLHF | . | TRBV7-6 | . | TRBJ1-6
TGCGCCAGCAGCTTGATCCCACCCGGAACTGGAAACACCATATATTTT | CASSLIPPGTGNTIYF | . | TRBV5-1 | . | TRBJ1-3
TGTGCCAGCAGCTGGGGGACTAGCGGGAGCAATGAGCAGTTCTTC | CASSWGTSGSNEQFF | . | TRBV13 | TRBD2 | TRBJ2-1
TGTGCCAGCAGAGCAACAGGGTTCTATGGCTACACCTTC | CASRATGFYGYTF | . | TRBV6-1 | . | TRBJ1-2
TGTGCCTCAAGCGGGGGCCCTGACAATGAGCAGTTCTTC | CASSGGPDNEQFF | . | TRBV30 | TRBD2 | TRBJ2-1
TGTGCCAGTAGTATGCGACAGGGTACGGAGACCCAGTACTTC | CASSMRQGTETQYF | once | TRBV19 | TRBD1 | TRBJ2-5
TGTGCCAGCAGCTCTCTCACAGGGGGATCTAATTCACCCCTCCACTTT | CASSSLTGGSNSPLHF | . | TRBV13 | TRBD1 | TRBJ1-6
TGTGCCTGGAGCATAGGGACAACTAGCAATCAGCCCCAGCATTTT | CAWSIGTTSNQPQHF | . | TRBV30 | . | TRBJ1-5
TGTGCCAGCTTACAGGGGAATGAAGCTTTCTTT | CASLQGNEAFF | . | TRBV2 | TRBD1 | TRBJ1-1
TGTGCCAGCAGTTCCGCACAGGGACTGAATGAGCAGTTCTTC | CASSSAQGLNEQFF | . | TRBV28 | . | TRBJ2-1
TGTGCCATCAGCAGACCGGGACTAGCCCACAATGAGCAGTTCTTC | CAISRPGLAHNEQFF | . | TRBV10-3 | TRBD2 | TRBJ2-1
TGTGCCAGCAGCGTAGATAGGGCCCAGGAAAACACCATATATTTT | CASSVDRAQENTIYF | . | TRBV9 | . | TRBJ1-3
TGTGCCAGTAGTGTTGACCCCCGGCGGACAGAACCTGGAAACACCATATATTTT | CASSVDPRRTEPGNTIYF | once | TRBV19 | . | TRBJ1-3
TGTGCCACCCAGTTAGCGGGAGACTCCTACGAGCAGTACTTC | CATQLAGDSYEQYF | . | TRBV10-3 | TRBD2 | TRBJ2-7
TGTGCTAGCAGCCCTCGGACAGGGGACACCGGGGAGCTGTTTTTT | CASSPRTGDTGELFF | . | TRBV7-7 | TRBD1 | TRBJ2-2
TGTGCCAGCAAAGGTACAGAGCGGGGCCGCGAGACCCAGTACTTC | CASKGTERGRETQYF | once | TRBV2 | TRBD2 | TRBJ2-5
TGTGCCAGCAGCCGCGCTACACTGGACAGGGACTTT | CASSRATLDRDF | . | TRBV7-9 | TRBD1 | TRBJ1-1